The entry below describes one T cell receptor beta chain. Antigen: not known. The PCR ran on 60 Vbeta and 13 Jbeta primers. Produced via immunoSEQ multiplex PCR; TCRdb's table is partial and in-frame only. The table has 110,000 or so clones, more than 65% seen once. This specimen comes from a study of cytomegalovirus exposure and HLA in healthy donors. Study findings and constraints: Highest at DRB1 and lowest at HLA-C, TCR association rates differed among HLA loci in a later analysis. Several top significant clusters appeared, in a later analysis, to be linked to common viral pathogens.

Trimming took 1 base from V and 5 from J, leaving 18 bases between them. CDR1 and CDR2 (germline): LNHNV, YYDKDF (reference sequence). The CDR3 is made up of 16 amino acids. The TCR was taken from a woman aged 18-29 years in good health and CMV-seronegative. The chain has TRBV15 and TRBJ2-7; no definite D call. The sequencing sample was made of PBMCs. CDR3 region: CATSRGRVSAENEQYF. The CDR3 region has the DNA TGTGCCACCAGCAGAGGTAGAGTCAGCGCGGAGAACGAGCAGTACTTC. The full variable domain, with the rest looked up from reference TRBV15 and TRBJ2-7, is DAMVIQNPRYQVTQFGKPVTLSCSQTLNHNVMYWYQQKSSQAPKLLFHYYDKDFNNEADTPDNFQSRRPNTSFCFLDIRSPGLGDTAMYLCATSRGRVSAENEQYFGPGTRLTVT.